Here is one T cell receptor (beta chain) with its context. Its matching antigen is unknown. All the patients suffered relapse after autologous stem cell transplantation, and brentuximab vedotin exposure differed. The repertoire was sequenced with immunoSEQ multiplex PCR; TCRdb's copy has only in-frame clones and lacks some. The table lists approximately 58,000 clones, under 95% of them singletons. This sample stems from a study of PD-1 blockade in classical Hodgkin lymphoma. Looking at the study overall: Patients got intravenous nivolumab 3 mg/kg every 2 weeks.

This CDR3 region has 16 residues. Germline lookup yields CDR1 SEHNR and CDR2 FQNEAQ (reference sequence). V dropped 4 bases and J dropped 3 bases, with 18 bases sitting between them. Overall study findings and caveats: Repertoires differed for reasons still undefined, possibly disease activity or prior therapy. A significant rise in TCR diversity by C4D1 was seen for CD4+ but not CD8+ cells.

The material sequenced was peripheral blood mononuclear cells (PBMCs), taken before the second cycle of nivolumab. This clonotype was obtained from a human donor with classical Hodgkin lymphoma. This sequence joins TRBV7-9 and TRBJ1-1; TRBD1 might be the D (5 bases). In DNA, the CDR3 is TGTGCCAGCAGCTCCCCCGACCAGGGAGTCTACACTGAAGCTTTCTTT. It codes for CASSSPDQGVYTEAFF. The full variable domain, its missing parts supplied by reference TRBV7-9 and TRBJ1-1, is DTGVSQNPRHKITKRGQNVTFRCDPISEHNRLYWYRQTLGQGPEFLTYFQNEAQLEKSRLLSDRFSAERPKGSFSTLEIQRTEQGDSAMYLCASSSPDQGVYTEAFFGQGTRLTVV.